This T cell receptor beta chain is from a study of OX40 agonist ivuxolimab in advanced cancers. Some clones are missing from TCRdb's copy, which holds only in-frame ones; the method was immunoSEQ multiplex PCR. In the table there are about 67,000 clones, 70% to 90% of which are singletons. This CDR3 has 15 residues. Looked up from germline, CDR1 is MNHNS and CDR2 is SASEGT. Losses at the gene ends were 6 bases for V and 0 bases for J; bases not matched to a gene: 5. Sequenced material: CD4+ or CD8+ T cells sorted from blood, taken in a trial of the OX40 agonist ivuxolimab. This chain links TRBV6-1 with TRBJ1-5; 7 bases align to TRBD1. The receptor's source is an adult with an advanced solid tumor such as melanoma, head and neck, liver or kidney cancer. CDR3 sequence reads: CASRDRPLSNQPQHF. CDR3 DNA: TGTGCCAGCAGGGACAGGCCTCTTAGCAATCAGCCCCAGCATTTT.